This TCR beta chain was identified in a study of T cells after yellow fever vaccination. Broader study findings: CD4 and CD8 compartments shared a small share of clonotypes, likely from convergent recombination.

CDR3 size: 16 residues. CDR1 and CDR2 from the germline V gene are SGHDN and FVKESK. Trimming shortened V by 0 bases and J by 8 bases, and 17 bases separated the two germline ends. This clonotype appeared a few times. What it binds is not known. TCRdb re-called the 5' RACE reads with MiXCR, one entry per CDR3 protein. The table includes around 73,000 distinct CDR3 sequences, roughly 7.4% detected once. This clonotype was obtained from a man aged 30 to 39 who received the YFV17D yellow fever vaccine. This sample comprised CD8+ T cells sorted from PBMCs, obtained on the day of the yellow fever booster vaccination. The chain recombines TRBV14 with TRBJ2-1; D is unclear. The CDR3 spells CASSQDQYISWDEQFF. In DNA, the CDR3 is TGTGCCAGCAGCCAAGATCAGTACATATCCTGGGATGAGCAGTTCTTC.